This T cell receptor beta chain comes out of a study of T cell repertoires in cytomegalovirus infection. About the study: TCR beta signatures that were public indicated CMV infection and matching HLA type.

In germline, CDR1 is MNHEY, CDR2 SMNVEV (reference sequence). The CDR3 is 14 amino acids. The germline V and J ends were trimmed by 4 bases and 7 bases, with 14 bases remaining between them. TCRdb passed the reads through MiXCR, listing each CDR3 protein once. The repertoire holds about 100,000 distinct CDR3 sequences, about a quarter seen once, with about 39% in the top ten. Sequencing used CD8+ T cells from PBMCs. This chain uses TRBV27 with TRBJ1-5; D gene ambiguous. The receptor was isolated from a human donor in good health (CMV status not recorded). Some clones in this sample may be carry-over from other donors' samples. CDR3 residues: CASSSDRWRQPQHF. The CDR3 nucleotides are TGTGCCAGCAGTTCCGACCGGTGGCGACAGCCCCAGCATTTT.